The rows below give T cell receptor beta chains drawn from one sample of a study of beta chain features in type 1 diabetes. Clones were sequenced by immunoSEQ multiplex PCR, and TCRdb holds only the in-frame ones, with some missing. The sample yields about 360,000 clones, about 12% seen once. The sequenced material came from naive CD4+ T cells from blood. These receptor sequences come from a man aged 18 to 29 in good health. The CDR3 runs from the conserved cysteine through the conserved F or W. The D gene is left open where the match is weak. Only part of the rows carry a size: once, few, many, or a class if the clone is expanded.

D gene: NA; J gene: TRBJ2-3; clone size: NA; V gene: TRBV28; CDR3 protein: CASRETGGTDTQYF; CDR3 DNA: TGTGCCAGCAGAGAAACAGGAGGCACAGATACGCAGTATTTT
D gene: TRBD2; J gene: TRBJ2-1; clone size: few; V gene: TRBV7-2; CDR3 protein: CASRASGLSSYNEQFF; CDR3 DNA: TGTGCCAGCAGGGCTAGCGGGCTGAGCTCCTACAATGAGCAGTTCTTC
D gene: NA; J gene: TRBJ2-7; clone size: few; V gene: TRBV7-2; CDR3 protein: CASSVGAVASYEQYF; CDR3 DNA: TGTGCCAGCAGCGTCGGAGCGGTCGCCTCCTACGAGCAGTACTTC
D gene: NA; J gene: TRBJ2-3; clone size: NA; V gene: TRBV4-3; CDR3 protein: CASSQARVLYTDTQYF; CDR3 DNA: TGCGCCAGCAGCCAAGCTCGGGTGCTCTACACAGATACGCAGTATTTT
D gene: NA; J gene: TRBJ1-6; clone size: NA; V gene: TRBV25-1; CDR3 protein: CASEKSQGNSPLHF; CDR3 DNA: TGTGCCAGCGAAAAAAGCCAGGGGAATTCACCCCTCCACTTT
D gene: NA; J gene: TRBJ1-1; clone size: few; V gene: TRBV7-2; CDR3 protein: CASSLSGVNTEAFF; CDR3 DNA: TGTGCCAGCAGCTTGTCAGGGGTGAACACTGAAGCTTTCTTT
D gene: TRBD1; J gene: TRBJ1-3; clone size: few; V gene: TRBV4-3; CDR3 protein: CASSQEGQGGNTIYF; CDR3 DNA: TGCGCCAGCAGCCAAGAGGGACAGGGTGGAAACACCATATATTTT
D gene: NA; J gene: TRBJ2-7; clone size: NA; V gene: TRBV11-2; CDR3 protein: CASSRLIGKDSYEQYF; CDR3 DNA: TGTGCCAGCAGCCGGCTAATTGGGAAGGACTCCTACGAGCAGTACTTC
D gene: NA; J gene: TRBJ2-7; clone size: few; V gene: TRBV28; CDR3 protein: CASSLSGNPYEQYF; CDR3 DNA: TGTGCCAGCAGTTTATCAGGGAATCCCTACGAGCAGTACTTC
D gene: NA; J gene: TRBJ1-1; clone size: NA; V gene: TRBV30; CDR3 protein: CAWSVGQNTEAFF; CDR3 DNA: TGTGCCTGGAGTGTCGGACAGAACACTGAAGCTTTCTTT